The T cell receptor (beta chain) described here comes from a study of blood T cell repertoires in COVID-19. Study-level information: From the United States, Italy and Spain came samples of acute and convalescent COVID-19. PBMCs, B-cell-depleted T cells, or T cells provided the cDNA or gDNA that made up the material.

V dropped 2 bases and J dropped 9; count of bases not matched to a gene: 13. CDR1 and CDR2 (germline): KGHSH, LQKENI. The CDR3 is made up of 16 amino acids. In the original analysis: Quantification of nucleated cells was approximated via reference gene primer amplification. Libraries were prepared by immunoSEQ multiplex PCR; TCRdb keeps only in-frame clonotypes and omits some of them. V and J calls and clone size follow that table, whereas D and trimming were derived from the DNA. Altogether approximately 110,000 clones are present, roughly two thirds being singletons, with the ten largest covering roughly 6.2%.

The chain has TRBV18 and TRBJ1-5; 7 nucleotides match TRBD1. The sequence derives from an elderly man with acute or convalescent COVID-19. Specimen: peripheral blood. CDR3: CASSPVGDPGGSPQHF. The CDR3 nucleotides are TGTGCCAGCTCACCAGTTGGGGATCCAGGGGGTTCGCCCCAGCATTTT.